The 25 T cell receptor beta chains presented below share a single source sample, sequenced in a study of CD8 T cells in ankylosing spondylitis. MiXCR was run by TCRdb on the 5' RACE reads, yielding one entry per CDR3 protein. Here the sample spans 200,000 to 250,000 distinct CDR3 sequences, roughly a tenth being singletons. Material: blood, either unsorted or a sorted T cell fraction (not recorded which). These receptors all come from a male donor with ankylosing spondylitis or in good health (not recorded which).

This clonotype was observed many times. The chain joins TRBV5-6 to TRBJ1-5, with D perhaps TRBD1 (6 bases). CDR1 SGHDT and CDR2 YYEEEE come from the germline V gene. Trimming took 0 bases from V and 7 from J, leaving 8 bases between them. This CDR3 has 13 residues. The CDR3 nucleotides are TGTGCCAGCAGCTTGGACAGGGTCCAGCCCCAGCATTTT. Its translation is CASSLDRVQPQHF.

At least ten counts were recorded for this clonotype. The CDR3 sequence is CASSLAGTGELFF. DNA for the CDR3: TGCGCCAGCAGCTTGGCCGGCACCGGGGAGCTGTTTTTT. This chain connects TRBV5-1 to TRBJ2-2; D ambiguous. Trimming stripped 0 bases from V and 4 bases from J, with 4 bases between. The CDR3 runs to 13 residues. Per the germline V gene, CDR1 is SGHRS and CDR2 is YFSETQ.

The rearrangement links TRBV20-1 to TRBJ1-2, with TRBD1 matching over 8 bases. The CDR3 covers 13 residues. CDR1 and CDR2 from the germline V gene are DFQATT and SNEGSKA (reference sequence). The V segment lost 6 bases and the J segment 3 bases; nucleotides outside the gene matches: 6. CDR3 residues: CSAEQGVDYGYTF. Here the CDR3 DNA reads TGCAGTGCGGAACAGGGGGTGGACTATGGCTACACCTTC.

The rearrangement links TRBV28 to TRBJ2-7, with D unresolved. Germline CDR1 is MDHEN and CDR2 is SYDVKM. The V gene lost 5 bases and the J gene lost 5 bases, with 16 bases spanning the gap. The CDR3 has 14 amino acids. The CDR3: CASSPPLPNHEQYF. The CDR3 nucleotides read TGTGCCAGCAGTCCCCCTCTCCCGAACCACGAGCAGTACTTC.

The gene calls are TRBV20-1 and TRBJ2-5; D ambiguous. V was clipped by 3 bases and J by 1 base, with 6 bases between them. CDR1 and CDR2 (germline): DFQATT, SNEGSKA (reference sequence). The CDR3 loop spans 12 amino acids. In DNA, the CDR3 is TGCAGTGCTAGTTTTAGCCAAGAGACCCAGTACTTC. Amino acid sequence: CSASFSQETQYF.

There are many counts of this clonotype. The V gene is TRBV7-2, the J gene TRBJ2-1; D is possibly TRBD2 (7 bases). The CDR3 consists of 14 residues. The germline CDR1 and CDR2 sequences are SGHTA and FQGNSA. The germline V and J ends were trimmed by 2 bases and 7 bases, with 12 bases remaining between them. DNA of the CDR3: TGTGCCAGCAGCTTAAACGGGGGGCCGAATGAGCAGTTCTTC. Translation gives CASSLNGGPNEQFF.

This clonotype was counted only a few times. The V gene is TRBV5-6, the J gene TRBJ1-1; the D is unclear. The CDR3 length is 13 residues. V lost 0 bases and J lost 4, with 7 bases in between. The V gene's germline CDR1 is SGHDT and CDR2 YYEEEE. The CDR3 is CASSLAGVTEAFF. The CDR3 DNA is TGTGCCAGCAGCTTGGCCGGGGTCACTGAAGCTTTCTTT.

This clonotype was detected ten times or more. The chain combines TRBV5-1 with TRBJ1-6, with D maybe TRBD1 (5 bases). In germline, CDR1 is SGHRS, CDR2 YFSETQ. The CDR3 consists of 16 residues. The V end was cut by 0 bases, the J end by 9 bases, with 16 bases between. The CDR3 protein is CASSLEYSGFSSPLHF. The CDR3 DNA reads TGCGCCAGCAGCTTGGAATATTCAGGGTTCAGTTCACCCCTCCACTTT.

This clonotype occurred many times. The gene calls are TRBV6-2 or TRBV6-3 and TRBJ2-5; no definite D call. Trimming pared 5 bases from V and 3 bases from J, leaving 4 bases between. Germline CDR1 MNHEY, CDR2 SVGEGT. This CDR3 spans 11 amino acids. The CDR3 DNA reads TGTGCCAGCAGTAGGGAAGAGACCCAGTACTTC. Protein sequence: CASSREETQYF.

This clonotype was seen many times. V and J are TRBV5-1 and TRBJ1-6, with D uncertain. Trimming removed 0 bases at V and 10 bases at J, with 11 bases between. In germline, CDR1 is SGHRS, CDR2 YFSETQ. This CDR3 is 14 amino acids long. The CDR3 is CASSLDGTGSPLHF. CDR3 sequence (DNA): TGCGCCAGCAGCTTGGACGGTACTGGCTCACCCCTCCACTTT.

This clonotype was detected many times. The gene calls are TRBV10-3 and TRBJ1-5, with D unresolved. Trimming removed 8 bases from V and 4 bases from J, with 12 bases in between. Germline V gives CDR1 ENHRY, CDR2 SYGVKD. The CDR3 runs to 13 residues. The CDR3 protein is CAIGAGENQPQHF. The CDR3 coding sequence is TGTGCCATCGGCGCAGGAGAGAATCAGCCCCAGCATTTT.

This clonotype was seen a handful of times. The chain employs TRBV7-9 and TRBJ2-1; D unclear. V was cut by 4 bases and J by 2 bases, with 6 bases left in between. This CDR3 is 13 amino acids long. Germline CDR1 is SEHNR and CDR2 is FQNEAQ (reference sequence). In DNA form, the CDR3 reads TGTGCCAGCAGCTCCTTAGCCTACAATGAGCAGTTCTTC. This translates into CASSSLAYNEQFF.

This clonotype was counted only a few times. This chain's CDR3 is CSASEGFGETQYF. DNA of the CDR3: TGCAGTGCTAGTGAGGGGTTCGGAGAGACCCAGTACTTC. The J gene is TRBJ2-5, the V gene TRBV20-1; either TRBD1 or TRBD2 may supply D (5 bases each). This CDR3 is 13 amino acids long. V lost 3 bases and J lost 4, with 12 bases in between. CDR1 is DFQATT and CDR2 is SNEGSKA in the germline V gene (reference sequence).

The sample holds a few counts of this clonotype. This chain links TRBV7-2 with TRBJ2-7, with TRBD2 matching over 9 bases. CDR1 and CDR2 from the germline V gene are SGHTA and FQGNSA. The CDR3 has 15 residues. Trimming removed 7 bases from V and 1 base from J; junction bases left unmatched: 8. CDR3: CASKVPSGASYEQYF. In DNA form, the CDR3 reads TGTGCCAGCAAGGTTCCTAGCGGGGCTTCCTACGAGCAGTACTTC.

This clonotype showed up just a few times. The chain recombines TRBV3-1 with TRBJ2-1; TRBD1 aligns across 8 bases. Germline lookup yields CDR1 LGHDT and CDR2 YNNKEL (reference sequence). Losses at the gene ends were 4 bases for V and 5 bases for J; bases not matched to a gene: 4. The length of the CDR3 is 14 residues. The CDR3 spells CASSRQGADNEQFF. The CDR3, as DNA: TGTGCCAGCAGCCGCCAGGGGGCCGACAATGAGCAGTTCTTC.

This clonotype was picked up many times. The chain has TRBV5-6 and TRBJ1-2; D remains ambiguous. From germline, CDR1 is SGHDT and CDR2 YYEEEE. V gave up 1 base and J gave up 4 bases, with 14 bases separating them. This CDR3 region has 15 residues. This chain's CDR3 is CASSLLTTPGYGYTF. CDR3 nucleotide sequence: TGTGCCAGCAGCTTGCTTACCACTCCCGGCTATGGCTACACCTTC.

This clonotype was observed at least ten times. The rearrangement uses TRBV3-1 and TRBJ1-3; D gene ambiguous. The ends were cut back, 0 bases at V and 5 bases at J, with 2 bases in the middle. Germline CDR1 and CDR2: LGHDT and YNNKEL (reference sequence). This CDR3 comprises 12 residues. CDR3 sequence (DNA): TGTGCCAGCAGCCAAGAGAGAAACACCATATATTTT. Residues: CASSQERNTIYF.

This clonotype showed up just a few times. This sequence joins TRBV18 and TRBJ2-2; no definite D call. Germline CDR1 and CDR2: KGHSH and LQKENI. The CDR3 contains 15 residues. Trimming stripped 3 bases from V and 1 base from J, with 9 bases between. CDR3 protein: CASSPGFGNTGELFF. DNA of the CDR3: TGTGCCAGCTCACCGGGGTTCGGGAACACCGGGGAGCTGTTTTTT.

Ten or more counts support this clonotype. The gene calls are TRBV12-3 or TRBV12-4 and TRBJ2-1; no reliable D call. The CDR3 covers 10 residues. Trimming removed 4 bases from V and 10 bases from J, with 5 bases in between. CDR3 amino acids: CASSSGEQFF. DNA for the CDR3: TGTGCCAGCAGTTCGGGCGAGCAGTTCTTC.

J is TRBJ2-5 and V is TRBV28; D remains ambiguous. Trimming removed 6 bases at V and 2 bases at J, with 16 bases between. CDR1 and CDR2 from the germline V gene are MDHEN and SYDVKM. This CDR3 is built from 15 residues. DNA of the CDR3: TGTGCCAGCAGGCCTGGGTCCTCCCCTCAAGAGACCCAGTACTTC. It is translated as CASRPGSSPQETQYF.

This clonotype was seen more than once but under ten times. This chain links TRBV9 with TRBJ2-1; 12 bases map to TRBD1. The CDR3 loop spans 18 amino acids. Germline CDR1 reads SGDLS; CDR2 reads YYNGEE. J gave up 7 bases and V 2 bases, and 13 bases lay outside the gene matches. CDR3 in DNA: TGTGCCAGCAGCGTCAAGGGGTCTGGGACAGGGGGCTTAAATGAGCAGTTCTTC. Its protein is CASSVKGSGTGGLNEQFF.

This clonotype showed up many times. J is TRBJ2-3 and V is TRBV24-1; 9 positions agree with TRBD1. V dropped 0 bases and J dropped 5; count of bases not matched to a gene: 11. CDR1 and CDR2 (germline): KGHDR, SFDVKD. CDR3 size: 18 residues. CDR3 sequence reads: CATSDLTSGQGLKDTQYF. The CDR3 DNA reads as TGTGCCACCAGTGATTTGACTTCGGGACAGGGACTGAAAGATACGCAGTATTTT.

This clonotype occurred many times. V is TRBV12-3 or TRBV12-4 and J is TRBJ1-1; 8 nucleotides align to TRBD1. The V and J ends lost 5 bases and 11 bases, in that order; junction bases with no gene match: 7. This CDR3 contains 12 residues. Here the CDR3 reads CASSPGTGGAFF. CDR3 bases: TGTGCCAGCAGTCCGGGGACAGGAGGGGCTTTCTTT.

This clonotype was observed many times. V is TRBV7-9 and J is TRBJ1-2, with 8 bases identical to TRBD1. Looked up from germline, CDR1 is SEHNR and CDR2 is FQNEAQ (reference sequence). The CDR3 is 14 amino acids. V was clipped by 6 bases and J by 6 bases; unmatched bases: 9. The CDR3 loop reads CASSLYDRGHGYTF. CDR3 bases: TGTGCCAGCAGTCTTTATGACAGGGGCCATGGCTACACCTTC.

The chain employs TRBV29-1 and TRBJ2-2; D not resolved. CDR3 length equals 12 residues. Germline V CDR1 and CDR2: SQVTM, ANQGSEA. The V end was cut by 3 bases, the J end by 0 bases, with 2 bases between. CDR3 sequence: CSVDPNTGELFF. CDR3 coding DNA: TGCAGCGTTGACCCGAACACCGGGGAGCTGTTTTTT.